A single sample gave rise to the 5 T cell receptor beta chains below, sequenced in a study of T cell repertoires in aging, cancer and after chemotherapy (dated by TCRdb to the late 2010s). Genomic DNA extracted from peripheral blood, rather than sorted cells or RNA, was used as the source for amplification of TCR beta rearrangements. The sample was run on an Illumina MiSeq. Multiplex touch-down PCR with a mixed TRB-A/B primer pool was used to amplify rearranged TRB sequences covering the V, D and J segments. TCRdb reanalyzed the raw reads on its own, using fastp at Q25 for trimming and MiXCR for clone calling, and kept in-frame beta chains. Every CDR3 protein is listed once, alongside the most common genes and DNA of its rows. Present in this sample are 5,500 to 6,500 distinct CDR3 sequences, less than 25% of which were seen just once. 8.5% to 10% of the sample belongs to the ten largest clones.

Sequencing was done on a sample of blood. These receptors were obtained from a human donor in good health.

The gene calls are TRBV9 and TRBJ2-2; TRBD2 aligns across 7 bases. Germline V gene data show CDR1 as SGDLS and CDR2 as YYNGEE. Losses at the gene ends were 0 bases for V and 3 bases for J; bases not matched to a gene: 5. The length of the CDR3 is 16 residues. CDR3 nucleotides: TGTGCCAGCAGCGTAGTAAGCGGGGTTGACACCGGGGAGCTGTTTTTT. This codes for CASSVVSGVDTGELFF. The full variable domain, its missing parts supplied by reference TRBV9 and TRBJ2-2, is DSGVTQTPKHLITATGQRVTLRCSPRSGDLSVYWYQQSLDQGLQFLIQYYNGEERAKGNILERFSAQQFPDLHSELNLSSLELGDSALYFCASSVVSGVDTGELFFGEGSRLTVL.

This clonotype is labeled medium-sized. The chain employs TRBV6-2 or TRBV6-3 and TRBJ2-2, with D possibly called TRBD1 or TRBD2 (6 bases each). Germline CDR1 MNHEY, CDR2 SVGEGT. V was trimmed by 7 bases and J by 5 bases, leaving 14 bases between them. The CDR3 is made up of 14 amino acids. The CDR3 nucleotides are TGTGCCAGCAAATGGGGGGCAGGAACCGGGGAGCTGTTTTTT. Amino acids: CASKWGAGTGELFF.

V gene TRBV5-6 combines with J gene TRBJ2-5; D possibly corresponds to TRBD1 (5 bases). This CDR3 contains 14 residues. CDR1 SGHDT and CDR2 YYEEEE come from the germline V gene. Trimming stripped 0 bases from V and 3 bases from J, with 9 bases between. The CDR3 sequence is CASSLEGAEETQYF. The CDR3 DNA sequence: TGTGCCAGCAGCTTGGAAGGGGCGGAAGAGACCCAGTACTTC.

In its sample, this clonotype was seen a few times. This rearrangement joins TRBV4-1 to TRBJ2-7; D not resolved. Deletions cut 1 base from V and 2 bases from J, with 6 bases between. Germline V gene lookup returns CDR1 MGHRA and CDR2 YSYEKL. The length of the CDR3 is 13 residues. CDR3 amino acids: CASSQVLTYEQYF. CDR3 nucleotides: TGCGCCAGCAGCCAAGTCCTGACCTACGAGCAGTACTTC.

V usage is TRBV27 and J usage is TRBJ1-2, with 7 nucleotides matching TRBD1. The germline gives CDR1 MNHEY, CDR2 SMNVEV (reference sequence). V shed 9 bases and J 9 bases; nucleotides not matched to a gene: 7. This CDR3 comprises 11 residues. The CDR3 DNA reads TGTGCCAGTTCCTTGACAGGGAGCTACACCTTC. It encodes CASSLTGSYTF.